This T cell receptor (beta chain) was recovered during a study of T cell responses to AZD1222 COVID-19 vaccine. Study results and caveats: When two AZD1222 doses had been given, Spike-specific TCR breadth and depth rose. The study identified only five to seven AZD1222 recipients as seropositive at baseline. Epitopes outside B.1.351 and B.1.1.7 mutated regions reportedly drew nearly half of spike TCRs.

Remarks on this clone: The antigen is not known.

The protocol was immunoSEQ multiplex PCR, while the TCRdb copy is restricted to in-frame clones and leaves out a portion. The sample lists fewer than 150,000 clones, under 95% occurring once. Trimming took 5 bases from V and 8 from J; bases not matched to a gene: 4. Germline V CDR1 and CDR2: SGHVS, FNYEAQ. CDR3 length: 14 amino acids. The sequence was obtained from an adult in good health. The sample in question was peripheral blood, obtained on day 0 of AZD1222 vaccination. The chain uses TRBV7-6 and TRBJ2-1, with 12 bases identical to TRBD2. The CDR3 sequence is CASSASGGAYEQFF. In DNA, the CDR3 is TGTGCCAGCAGCGCTAGCGGGGGGGCCTATGAGCAGTTCTTC.